The entry below describes one T cell receptor (beta chain). Clones were sequenced by immunoSEQ multiplex PCR, and TCRdb holds only the in-frame ones, with some missing. The sample lists 200,000 to 300,000 clones, 82% occurring once. The sample is drawn from a study of blood T cell repertoires in COVID-19. Study-level background: Spain, Italy and the United States supplied samples that represented acute and convalescent COVID-19. T cells, B-cell-depleted T cells, or PBMCs provided the cDNA or gDNA that served as material.

Sequenced: peripheral blood. This TCR derives from a woman aged 55-69 years with active or convalescent COVID-19.

The CDR3 bases are TGCGCCAGCAGCCCCGGACTAGCGGGGGGGGCACGAGAGACCCAGTACTTC. Amino acids: CASSPGLAGGARETQYF. The chain links TRBV5-1 to TRBJ2-5, with 15 bases aligning to TRBD2. V trimming: 4 bases; J trimming: 4 bases; junction bases outside the gene matches: 8. The CDR3 spans 17 residues. Germline V gene lookup returns CDR1 SGHRS and CDR2 YFSETQ.